The clone carrying this T cell receptor (beta chain) was observed at least ten times. Its antigen remains unknown. This sample is drawn from a study of blood T cells in healthy people across ages. General observations from the study: The diversity estimates, figures obtained from one million T cells, were considered underestimates.

Germline lookup yields CDR1 SQVTM and CDR2 ANQGSEA. V lost 4 bases to trimming and J lost 1 base, with 10 bases between them. There are 13 residues in the CDR3. A J-beta primer mix and a sample-barcoded 5' primer were used in a second PCR of about 7 to 12 cycles. Each cDNA was tagged by a template-switch adaptor containing 12 random nucleotides. TCRdb independently ran MiXCR on the 5' RACE reads; one entry per CDR3 protein. The sample includes roughly 1,700,000 distinct CDR3 sequences, 28% seen only once; the top ten take over 7%. Sequenced sample: blood. The TCR originated in a woman in her twenties or thirties in good health. The J gene is TRBJ2-5, the V gene TRBV29-1; D unresolved. The CDR3 loop is CSVGRQLQETQYF. In DNA, the CDR3 is TGCAGCGTTGGCCGTCAACTCCAAGAGACCCAGTACTTC.